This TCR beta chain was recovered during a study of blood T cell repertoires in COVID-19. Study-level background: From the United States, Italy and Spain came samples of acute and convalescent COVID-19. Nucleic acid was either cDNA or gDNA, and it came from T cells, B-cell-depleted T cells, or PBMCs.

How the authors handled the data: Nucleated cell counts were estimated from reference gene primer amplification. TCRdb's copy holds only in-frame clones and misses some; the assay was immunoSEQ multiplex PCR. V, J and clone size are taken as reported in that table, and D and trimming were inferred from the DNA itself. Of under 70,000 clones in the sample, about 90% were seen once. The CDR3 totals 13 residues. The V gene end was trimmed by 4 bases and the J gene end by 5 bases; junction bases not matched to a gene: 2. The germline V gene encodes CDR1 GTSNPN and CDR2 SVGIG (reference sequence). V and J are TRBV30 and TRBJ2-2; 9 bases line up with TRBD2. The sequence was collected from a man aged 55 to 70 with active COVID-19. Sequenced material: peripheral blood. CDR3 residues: CAWTSGATGELFF. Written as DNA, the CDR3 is TGTGCCTGGACTAGCGGGGCTACCGGGGAGCTGTTTTTT.